A selection of T cell receptor beta chains follows, all from one sample in a study of T cell changes during pregnancy in multiple sclerosis. Assay: immunoSEQ multiplex PCR; the TCRdb copy retains only in-frame clones and omits some. This sample has some 32,000 clones, with approximately 90% found just once. The sample was CD8+ T cells from peripheral blood mononuclear cells, taken in the second trimester of pregnancy. The origin of the receptors is a female donor with multiple sclerosis, enrolled in a pregnancy study. CDR3s include the opening cysteine and the closing phenylalanine or tryptophan. The order of the fields is CDR3 protein, V gene.

CDR3aa: CASSHTDTQYF
v_gene: TRBV19

CDR3aa: CASSLRWERETQYF
v_gene: TRBV5-8

CDR3aa: CASSYSRGGGVYEQYF
v_gene: TRBV6-5

CDR3aa: CASSVNIATPALAEAFF
v_gene: TRBV9

CDR3aa: CASSSRLAGDYSYEQYF
v_gene: TRBV11-2

CDR3aa: CASSSYQGALGDEQYF
v_gene: TRBV9

CDR3aa: CASSEHREPNEQFF
v_gene: TRBV6-1

CDR3aa: CASSQDPYRSSGNTIYF
v_gene: TRBV4-3

CDR3aa: CASSEVASTGELFF
v_gene: TRBV6-4

CDR3aa: CASSPGLDHTDTQYF
v_gene: TRBV7-9

CDR3aa: CASSLARDTFYGYTF
v_gene: TRBV5-6

CDR3aa: CSARTGGNTEAFF
v_gene: TRBV29-1

CDR3aa: CASSLGPGQENNEQFF
v_gene: TRBV11-2

CDR3aa: CASSLHRAAGTEAFF
v_gene: TRBV4-1

CDR3aa: CAWSGTGGNQPQHF
v_gene: TRBV30

CDR3aa: CASSLGASWYEQYF
v_gene: TRBV13

CDR3aa: CASRPAGTTDTQYF
v_gene: TRBV5-4

CDR3aa: CASSSGQGHTGELFF
v_gene: TRBV28

CDR3aa: CASSKLAGGEQFF
v_gene: TRBV19

CDR3aa: CASSTGTGHTEAFF
v_gene: TRBV19

CDR3aa: CASSHHSGRNRETQYF
v_gene: TRBV18

CDR3aa: CASSNQGSSYEQYF
v_gene: TRBV19

CDR3aa: CASSVLTGGYNEQFF
v_gene: TRBV19

CDR3aa: CASREQGAETQYF
v_gene: TRBV9

CDR3aa: CASRLQGANTEAFF
v_gene: TRBV19

CDR3aa: CASSPRREVLYEQYF
v_gene: TRBV19

CDR3aa: CATSREDRDNQFF
v_gene: TRBV15

CDR3aa: CARGQGDGYTF
v_gene: TRBV2

CDR3aa: CASSSSGSGYEQYF
v_gene: TRBV5-1

CDR3aa: CASSLASAGAHPYNEQFF
v_gene: TRBV5-5

CDR3aa: CSVEPAGVYEQFF
v_gene: TRBV29-1

CDR3aa: CASSQDRAGVGETQYF
v_gene: TRBV4-3

CDR3aa: CASSLGRDPLNEQFF
v_gene: TRBV28

CDR3aa: CASSWSVRSNTEAFF
v_gene: TRBV19

CDR3aa: CASSPTKTGQYEQYF
v_gene: TRBV18

CDR3aa: CASSIFGGATDTQYF
v_gene: TRBV19

CDR3aa: CASTNSGNTIYF
v_gene: TRBV6-4

CDR3aa: CASSTGVFGTEAFF
v_gene: TRBV21-1

CDR3aa: CASSVDVRSGNEKLFF
v_gene: TRBV9

CDR3aa: CASSLRGNTEAFF
v_gene: TRBV27

CDR3aa: CAWSQQRHTEAFF
v_gene: TRBV30

CDR3aa: CASSLRRGDTQYF
v_gene: TRBV11-2

CDR3aa: CASSETGPAGSYGYTF
v_gene: TRBV4-2

CDR3aa: CASSVAGLAVETQYF
v_gene: TRBV9

CDR3aa: CASIKRLEWTGELFF
v_gene: TRBV2

CDR3aa: CASSPRENYEQYF
v_gene: TRBV4-1

CDR3aa: CASSQDPGGGASYEQYF
v_gene: TRBV4-1

CDR3aa: CASSFSGTVWTGELFF
v_gene: TRBV7-9

CDR3aa: CASGKGTGSSYEQYF
v_gene: TRBV6-1

CDR3aa: CATRERTSGPTDTQYF
v_gene: TRBV27

CDR3aa: CASSGGLAGPTDTQYF
v_gene: TRBV2

CDR3aa: CASSPPGTARETQYF
v_gene: TRBV18

CDR3aa: CASRPTSDLYNEQFF
v_gene: TRBV2